The 30 T cell receptor beta chains below come from one sample, sequenced in a study of CD8 T cell repertoires and HIV-1 epitope variants. This table comes from immunoSEQ multiplex PCR, and its TCRdb copy is limited to in-frame clones, with some not included. The profile shows some 4,500 clones, approximately 71% of them singletons. These TCRs' antigens remain unknown. Sequencing used cultured CD8+ T cells derived from PBMCs. Source of these receptors: a male donor with HIV.

The genes are TRBV29-1 and TRBJ1-2; the match to TRBD1 covers 8 bases. Germline V lookup: CDR1 SQVTM, CDR2 ANQGSEA. Trimming cost V 5 bases and J 3 bases; bases outside gene matches: 26. The CDR3 runs 20 residues. The CDR3 DNA reads as TGCAGCGTTAGCGGAATGGACAGGGAAGGTGGGGTCGGTATTGACTATGGCTACACCTTC. Its protein is CSVSGMDREGGVGIDYGYTF.

V usage is TRBV25-1 and J usage is TRBJ1-1; no firm D call. Trimming stripped 3 bases from V and 1 base from J, with 3 bases between. Germline V lookup: CDR1 MGHDK, CDR2 SYGVNS. The CDR3 has 12 residues. CDR3 sequence: CASSDRNTEAFF. CDR3 nucleotide sequence: TGTGCCAGCAGTGACAGGAACACTGAAGCTTTCTTT.

This chain joins TRBV7-2 and TRBJ2-7, with D tentatively TRBD2 (6 bases). CDR1 is SGHTA, CDR2 FQGNSA, per germline. Trimming took 4 bases from V and 2 from J, leaving 12 bases between them. The CDR3 is made up of 14 amino acids. CDR3 loop: CASSYPGVTYEQYF. Written as DNA, the CDR3 is TGTGCCAGCAGCTATCCGGGGGTGACCTACGAGCAGTACTTC.

This chain connects TRBV7-6 to TRBJ2-1; 8 bases match TRBD2. Germline V gives CDR1 SGHVS, CDR2 FNYEAQ. The CDR3 runs to 13 residues. J lost 9 bases, V lost 5 bases, and 6 bases had no gene match. The CDR3 reads CASSPLGGGEQFF. Written as DNA, the CDR3 is TGTGCCAGCAGCCCCCTCGGGGGGGGTGAGCAGTTCTTC.

The chain recombines TRBV10-3 with TRBJ1-2; TRBD1 aligns across 7 bases. The germline gives CDR1 ENHRY, CDR2 SYGVKD. V lost 6 bases, J lost 0 bases, and 4 bases stayed unmatched. This CDR3 is 14 amino acids long. CDR3 DNA sequence: TGTGCCATCAGCGGTGGGACAGCTAACTATGGCTACACCTTC. It yields the protein CAISGGTANYGYTF.

The genes are TRBV11-2 and TRBJ1-1; no reliable D call. The CDR3 is 12 amino acids. The V end lost 2 bases, the J end lost 0 bases, and 1 base lay between the germline ends. Looked up from germline, CDR1 is SGHAT and CDR2 is FQNNGV. The CDR3 sequence is CASSLLNTEAFF. The CDR3 DNA reads as TGTGCCAGCAGCTTATTGAACACTGAAGCTTTCTTT.

The rearrangement links TRBV4-1 to TRBJ1-1; D unresolved. Trimming stripped 1 base from V and 3 bases from J, with 12 bases between. The CDR3 consists of 15 residues. The V gene's germline CDR1 is MGHRA and CDR2 YSYEKL. CDR3 DNA sequence: TGCGCCAGCAGCCAAGTTGATCTCGGGTACACTGAAGCTTTCTTT. This encodes CASSQVDLGYTEAFF.

This clone has just a few counts. This chain joins TRBV27 and TRBJ1-5; a possible D gene is TRBD1 (6 bases). Trimming took off 5 bases at V and 1 base at J, with 15 bases between the two ends. Looked up from germline, CDR1 is MNHEY and CDR2 is SMNVEV (reference sequence). The length of the CDR3 is 16 residues. The CDR3 nucleotides read TGTGCCAGCAGTCAATTTCAGGGGATCAGCAATCAGCCCCAGCATTTT. Its protein product is CASSQFQGISNQPQHF.

The V and J genes are TRBV27 and TRBJ2-1; possible D gene TRBD1, 5 bases. Germline V lookup: CDR1 MNHEY, CDR2 SMNVEV (reference sequence). V gave up 5 bases and J gave up 8 bases, with 13 bases separating them. The CDR3 spans 13 residues. The CDR3 sequence: CASSTQVWDEQFF. CDR3 in DNA: TGTGCCAGCAGTACACAGGTCTGGGATGAGCAGTTCTTC.

A single count supports this clone. CDR3 region: CASSQLIGGPLETQYF. DNA of the CDR3: TGCGCCAGCAGCCAATTGATTGGGGGGCCTTTAGAGACCCAGTACTTC. J is TRBJ2-5 and V is TRBV4-1; D may be TRBD1 or TRBD2 (6 bases each). Germline CDR1 MGHRA, CDR2 YSYEKL. V gave up 2 bases and J gave up 4 bases, with 17 bases separating them. There are 16 residues in the CDR3.

V gene TRBV4-1 combines with J gene TRBJ1-5; D gene ambiguous. The CDR3 has 15 amino acids. Trimming cost V 1 base and J 2 bases, with 9 bases left between them. Looked up from germline, CDR1 is MGHRA and CDR2 is YSYEKL. CDR3 in amino acids: CASSQAIGGNQPQHF. DNA for the CDR3: TGCGCCAGCAGCCAAGCCATCGGTGGCAATCAGCCCCAGCATTTT.

V is TRBV5-4 and J is TRBJ1-1, with 8 bases fitting TRBD1. Trimming removed 2 bases from V and 6 bases from J; junction bases left unmatched: 9. Germline CDR1 SGHNT, CDR2 YYREEE (reference sequence). The CDR3 loop spans 15 amino acids. The CDR3 region is CASSLQGDLGAEAFF. CDR3 nucleotide sequence: TGTGCCAGCAGCTTACAGGGGGACCTAGGGGCTGAAGCTTTCTTT.

J is TRBJ2-7 and V is TRBV19; D remains unclear. Germline-derived CDR1 and CDR2 are LNHDA and SQIVND (reference sequence). The CDR3 is 15 residues long. V lost 4 bases, J lost 2 bases, and 15 bases lay in between. DNA for the CDR3: TGTGCCAGTAGTACCTCTGGGGATGGTGCCTACGAGCAGTACTTC. Protein product: CASSTSGDGAYEQYF.

CDR3 DNA sequence: TGTGCCAGCAGTACCGAAACAGGGGTACCCGAGCAGTACTTC. It translates to CASSTETGVPEQYF. This chain joins TRBV27 and TRBJ2-7, with TRBD1 matching over 7 bases. This CDR3 comprises 14 residues. Germline CDR1 is MNHEY and CDR2 is SMNVEV (reference sequence). V lost 5 bases to trimming and J lost 6 bases; unmatched junction nucleotides: 10.

The gene calls are TRBV7-9 and TRBJ2-1; TRBD2 agrees at 7 bases. The CDR3 extends over 15 amino acids. Germline CDR1 SEHNR, CDR2 FQNEAQ (reference sequence). Losses at the gene ends were 3 bases for V and 3 bases for J; bases not matched to a gene: 5. The CDR3 loop is CASSLAGVHYNEQFF. The DNA for the CDR3 is TGTGCCAGCAGCTTGGCGGGAGTACACTACAATGAGCAGTTCTTC.

The genes are TRBV6-5 and TRBJ2-1, with 9 bases fitting TRBD2. The CDR3 runs to 16 residues. V dropped 0 bases and J dropped 5; count of bases not matched to a gene: 5. CDR1 is MNHEY, CDR2 SVGAGI, per germline. CDR3 bases: TGTGCCAGCAGTTACTCCCCTAGCGGGGAGAACAATGAGCAGTTCTTC. Translation gives CASSYSPSGENNEQFF.

This sequence joins TRBV6-5 and TRBJ2-1; 12 bases are shared with TRBD2. V lost 0 bases, J lost 9 bases, and 6 bases stayed unmatched. The germline CDR1 and CDR2 sequences are MNHEY and SVGAGI. The CDR3 extends over 16 amino acids. CDR3 protein: CASSYSPSGGAREQFF. Here the CDR3 DNA reads TGTGCCAGCAGTTACTCTCCTAGCGGGGGGGCCCGTGAGCAGTTCTTC.

The chain recombines TRBV6-4 with TRBJ2-1; 14 nucleotides match TRBD2. After removal of 3 bases from V and 6 bases from J, the junction contained 4 bases not matched to a gene. Germline V gene lookup returns CDR1 MRHNA and CDR2 SNTAGT. The CDR3 consists of 16 residues. In DNA, the CDR3 is TGTGCCAGCAGTGAATGGGGACTAGCGGGAGCCAATGAGCAGTTCTTC. It yields the protein CASSEWGLAGANEQFF.

This clone is a singleton in its sample. The chain links TRBV28 to TRBJ1-3, with D unresolved. V was pared by 6 bases and J by 3 bases, with 12 bases between. The CDR3 totals 14 residues. Germline lookup yields CDR1 MDHEN and CDR2 SYDVKM. The CDR3 bases are TGTGCCAGCAGCCTCCGGGAGTTTGGAAACACCATATATTTT. Translating gives CASSLREFGNTIYF.

This chain uses TRBV21-1 with TRBJ1-2. TRBV21-1 is a recognized pseudogene. CDR3 length equals 18 residues. In nucleotides, the CDR3 is TGTGCCAGCAGCAAAAAAAACCACCCTCAGAGAGCTAACTATGGCTACACCTTC. Its protein product is CASSKKNHPQRANYGYTF.

The chain couples TRBV9 to TRBJ2-3, with a possible D match to TRBD1 (5 bases). CDR1 is SGDLS and CDR2 is YYNGEE in the germline V gene. The length of the CDR3 is 12 residues. Trimming stripped 3 bases from V and 6 bases from J, with 8 bases between. Here the CDR3 DNA reads TGTGCCAGCAGCGCTTCAGGGGATACGCAGTATTTT. Protein: CASSASGDTQYF.

This chain connects TRBV5-5 to TRBJ2-7, with D possibly being TRBD2 (5 bases). This CDR3 spans 11 amino acids. Germline values: CDR1 SGHKS, CDR2 YYEKEE (reference sequence). The V and J ends lost 4 bases and 4 bases respectively, with 6 bases between them. CDR3 nucleotides: TGTGCCAGCAGCACGGGGTACGAGCAGTACTTC. Translation: CASSTGYEQYF.

This chain links TRBV19 with TRBJ2-7; 9 nucleotides agree with TRBD2. Germline CDR1 and CDR2: LNHDA and SQIVND (reference sequence). After removal of 4 bases from V and 1 base from J, the junction contained 2 bases not matched to a gene. The CDR3 has 14 residues. For the CDR3, the DNA is TGTGCCAGTAGTAGTCTAGCGGGGTCCTACGAGCAGTACTTC. Amino acids: CASSSLAGSYEQYF.

There are a few counts of this clone. J is TRBJ2-2 and V is TRBV5-1, with TRBD2 identical over 11 bases. This CDR3 has 16 residues. Trimming took 2 bases from V and 4 from J; bases not matched to a gene: 4. Germline V gives CDR1 SGHRS, CDR2 YFSETQ. As DNA, the CDR3 is TGCGCCAGCAGCTTAATAGCGGGAGGGTCCACCGGGGAGCTGTTTTTT. It encodes CASSLIAGGSTGELFF.

V is TRBV6-4 and J is TRBJ2-7; TRBD2 matches at 8 bases. From germline, CDR1 is MRHNA and CDR2 SNTAGT. The CDR3 is 14 residues long. V gave up 3 bases and J gave up 0 bases; unmatched junction bases: 1. CDR3 sequence (DNA): TGTGCCAGCAGTGAAAGCGGGAGCTCCTACGAGCAGTACTTC. Protein product: CASSESGSSYEQYF.

The V and J genes are TRBV10-2 and TRBJ1-1; TRBD1 might be the D (5 bases). The CDR3 covers 12 residues. Germline V lookup: CDR1 WSHSY, CDR2 SAAADI. V lost 6 bases and J 5 bases, leaving 10 bases between the germline ends. This chain's CDR3 is CASSPGGTEAFF. CDR3 nucleotides: TGCGCCAGCAGCCCCGGGGGGACTGAAGCTTTCTTT.

The J gene is TRBJ2-3, the V gene TRBV27, with 7 nucleotides matching TRBD2. After removal of 6 bases from V and 3 bases from J, the junction contained 9 bases not matched to a gene. The CDR3 loop spans 15 amino acids. Germline V lookup: CDR1 MNHEY, CDR2 SMNVEV (reference sequence). CDR3 loop: CASSSGGGGTDTQYF. The CDR3 nucleotides are TGTGCCAGCAGCTCTGGGGGGGGAGGGACAGATACGCAGTATTTT.

This chain joins TRBV4-2 and TRBJ1-5; D is perhaps TRBD1 (5 bases). The CDR3 covers 15 residues. V lost 0 bases and J lost 3, with 9 bases in between. Germline V gene data show CDR1 as LGHNA and CDR2 as YNFKEQ. The CDR3 bases are TGTGCCAGCAGCCAAGAAGGGGAAACCAATCAGCCCCAGCATTTT. Translating gives CASSQEGETNQPQHF.

The chain employs TRBV11-2 and TRBJ2-6; 9 bases line up with TRBD1. Germline loops: CDR1 SGHAT, CDR2 FQNNGV. Trimming cost V 1 base and J 0 bases; bases outside gene matches: 4. This CDR3 region has 18 residues. DNA of the CDR3: TGTGCCAGCAGCTTAGCGGGGACAGGGCCCTCTGGGGCCAACGTCCTGACTTTC. This gives the protein CASSLAGTGPSGANVLTF. Full variable domain (outside the CDR3, taken from reference TRBV11-2 and TRBJ2-6): EAGVAQSPRYKIIEKRQSVAFWCNPISGHATLYWYQQILGQGPKLLIQFQNNGVVDDSQLPKDRFSAERLKGVDSTLKIQPAKLEDSAVYLCASSLAGTGPSGANVLTFGAGSRLTVL.

This chain links TRBV27 with TRBJ2-7; TRBD1 aligns across 11 bases. The CDR3 runs 15 residues. Germline V gene data show CDR1 as MNHEY and CDR2 as SMNVEV (reference sequence). J lost 1 base, V lost 4 bases, and 3 bases had no gene match. CDR3 DNA sequence: TGTGCCAGCAGTTCGGGACAGGGGGATTCCTACGAGCAGTACTTC. Translation gives CASSSGQGDSYEQYF.